This TCR beta chain was sequenced in a study of shared clonotypes between healthy human individuals. The CDR3 extends over 13 amino acids. The germline V gene has CDR1 SNHLY and CDR2 FYNNEI. Trimming took 6 bases from V and 6 from J; bases not matched to a gene: 5. Using immunoSEQ multiplex PCR, the repertoire was profiled, and TCRdb retains in-frame clones only, with some absent. The table lists 450,000 to 650,000 clones, about 80% of them singletons, with 9.5% to 15% in the top ten. The receptor was isolated from a woman aged 40 to 50 in good health. Some clones in this sample may be carry-over from other donors' samples. The chain links TRBV2 to TRBJ2-7; 10 bases agree with TRBD1. Sequenced material: PBMCs. The CDR3 DNA reads as TGTGCCAGCAGGGCGACAGGGGGCGGCGAGCAGTACTTC. Translated: CASRATGGGEQYF.